This T cell receptor (beta chain) was obtained from a study of blood T cell repertoires in COVID-19. Germline CDR1 LNHDA, CDR2 SQIVND (reference sequence). With 3 bases removed from V and 1 base from J, the gap between germline ends came to 9 bases. There are 14 residues in the CDR3. Assay used: immunoSEQ multiplex PCR; TCRdb lists only in-frame clones, some missing. Of some 26,000 clones detected, roughly 88% appear once; the ten largest clones hold under 10%. Input material: peripheral blood. The chain has TRBV19 and TRBJ1-1; weak D call: TRBD1 (5 bases). The sequence was collected from a woman in her forties or fifties with active COVID-19. The CDR3 DNA reads TGTGCCAGTAGTATCTCGGGGGGGAACACTGAAGCTTTCTTT. Its translation: CASSISGGNTEAFF.